The rows below give T cell receptor beta chains drawn from one sample of a study of blood T cell repertoires in COVID-19. Sequencing used immunoSEQ multiplex PCR; TCRdb keeps in-frame clones, though not all of them. The profile shows 75,000 to 95,000 clones, 85% to 90% of them singletons. Sample: peripheral blood. These receptors were obtained from a human donor in a cohort sampled during active COVID-19. The CDR3 runs from the conserved cysteine through the conserved F or W. The order of the fields is J gene, D gene, CDR3 length, V gene, clone size, CDR3 DNA, CDR3 protein. D genes are given only for firm matches. Clone size appears in some rows only: once, few, many, or a class for an expanded clone.

>TRBJ2-5|-|14|TRBV18|once
TGTGCCAGCTCACGAGGACAGGGAGGGGAGACCCAGTACTTC
CASSRGQGGETQYF
>TRBJ1-1|TRBD1|14|TRBV27|-
TGTGCCAGCAGTTTATTGGGACAGGGAAGGGCAGCTTTCTTT
CASSLLGQGRAAFF
>TRBJ2-7|-|14|TRBV6-5|-
TGTGCCAGCGCAAAGGGGACATTACGCTACGAGCAGTACTTC
CASAKGTLRYEQYF
>TRBJ2-7|-|11|TRBV14|-
TGTGCCAGCAGCCGAGGAACTCAGCAGTACTTC
CASSRGTQQYF
>TRBJ2-1|-|16|TRBV2|-
TGTGCCAGCAGTGGCACTGGGCGGGGCAACAACAATGAGCAGTTCTTC
CASSGTGRGNNNEQFF
>TRBJ1-5|-|17|TRBV28|-
TGTGCCAGCAGTTTGGTGGCCACAGGGTCTGACAATCAGCCCCAGCATTTT
CASSLVATGSDNQPQHF
>TRBJ2-7|-|14|TRBV4-2|few
TGTGCCAGCAGCCAGACAACGGAGGGCAACGAGCAGTACTTC
CASSQTTEGNEQYF
>TRBJ2-1|TRBD2|15|TRBV28|few
TGTGCCAGCAGTCCCTTAGCGGGATTAGTTGGTGAGCAGTTCTTC
CASSPLAGLVGEQFF
>TRBJ2-7|TRBD1|12|TRBV7-9|few
TGTGCCAGCAGTTCCATGGGGACAGGTTCATACTTC
CASSSMGTGSYF
>TRBJ2-3|TRBD1|16|TRBV19|-
TGTGCCAGTAGTAACTCCCAGGGGGCTCTTGTAGATACGCAGTATTTT
CASSNSQGALVDTQYF
>TRBJ2-2|-|14|TRBV28|-
TGTGCCAGCATTCAGGGTTTGAACACCGGGGAGCTGTTTTTT
CASIQGLNTGELFF
>TRBJ1-3|-|15|TRBV5-4|once
TGTGCCAGCAGCTTGGGGGGGGGCTCTGGAAACACCATATATTTT
CASSLGGGSGNTIYF
>TRBJ2-7|TRBD2|14|TRBV25-1|once
TGTGCCAGCAGTGGGACTAGCGCGTTCTACGAGCAGTACTTC
CASSGTSAFYEQYF
>TRBJ2-7|TRBD1|14|TRBV2|-
TGTGCCAGCCAAAGACAGGGTGCCTCCTACGAGCAGTACTTC
CASQRQGASYEQYF
>TRBJ1-6|-|15|TRBV21-1|-
TGTGCCAGCAGGCCGACCCCCAGGGGCAATTCACCCCTCCACTTT
CASRPTPRGNSPLHF
>TRBJ2-2|-|16|TRBV29-1|-
TGCAGCGTTGAGAAATTGGGGCAGGTAGACACCGGGGAGCTGTTTTTT
CSVEKLGQVDTGELFF
>TRBJ2-7|-|13|TRBV5-1|-
TGCGCCAGCAGCATAAACAGGGGGGGGGAGCAGTACTTC
CASSINRGGEQYF
>TRBJ2-7|TRBD2|14|TRBV2|-
TGTGCCAGCAGTCGGACGGGGGGGGCCCGCGAGCAGTACTTC
CASSRTGGAREQYF
>TRBJ2-5|-|14|TRBV6-5|-
TGTGCCAGCAGTTCCCCGACAGGCCAAGAGACCCAGTACTTC
CASSSPTGQETQYF
>TRBJ2-5|TRBD2|15|TRBV9|-
TGTGCCAGCAGCGCCTCAGGGACTAGCGAAGAGACCCAGTACTTC
CASSASGTSEETQYF
>TRBJ2-3|-|15|TRBV5-1|-
TGCGCCAGCAGGTTCTCGGGGGGCAGGACAGATACGCAGTATTTT
CASRFSGGRTDTQYF
>TRBJ1-5|TRBD1|15|TRBV27|-
TGTGCCAGCAGTTTATGGCAGGGGGGCAATCAGCCCCAGCATTTT
CASSLWQGGNQPQHF
>TRBJ1-3|-|16|TRBV28|-
TGTGCCAGCAGCTCGTGGGGGGGGCCCTCTGGAAACACCATATATTTT
CASSSWGGPSGNTIYF
>TRBJ1-1|-|13|TRBV5-1|-
TGCGCCAGCAGCTTGGAACATTTCACTGAAGCTTTCTTT
CASSLEHFTEAFF
>TRBJ2-3|-|14|TRBV7-2|-
TGTGCCAGCAGCTTAGGAACCCCGGGAGATACGCAGTATTTT
CASSLGTPGDTQYF
>TRBJ2-2|-|13|TRBV7-9|once
TGTGCCAGCAGCTTAGCGAGTACCGGGGAGCTGTTTTTT
CASSLASTGELFF
>TRBJ2-5|-|13|TRBV19|-
TGTGCCAGTAGTACTAGCGCCCAAGAGACCCAGTACTTC
CASSTSAQETQYF
>TRBJ1-5|-|14|TRBV7-9|-
TGTGCCAGCAGCTTGGGGAGTACGCAGCAGCCCCAGCATTTT
CASSLGSTQQPQHF
>TRBJ2-1|TRBD2|16|TRBV6-4|few
TGTGCCAGCAGTGTCCGGACTAGCGGGGGGCACAATGAGCAGTTCTTC
CASSVRTSGGHNEQFF
>TRBJ2-7|-|14|TRBV11-2|once
TGTGCCAGCAGCTTCGGGATGAGCTCCTACGAGCAGTACTTC
CASSFGMSSYEQYF
>TRBJ1-1|-|15|TRBV6-2/TRBV6-3|few
TGTGCCAGCAGTTTTGACAGGTTGGGGAACACTGAAGCTTTCTTT
CASSFDRLGNTEAFF
>TRBJ1-2|-|16|TRBV10-2|-
TGCGCCAGCAGTGGGGGCCTTGCGGGGTCTGGTTATGGCTACACCTTC
CASSGGLAGSGYGYTF
>TRBJ2-7|TRBD1|13|TRBV30|-
TGTGCCTGGACGAGGGGGACAGGGGGCGAGCAGTACTTC
CAWTRGTGGEQYF
>TRBJ1-1|-|15|TRBV3-1/TRBV3-2|few
TGTGCCAGCAGCCCCGGGGGGGCGCCCAACACTGAAGCTTTCTTT
CASSPGGAPNTEAFF
>TRBJ2-4|TRBD1|13|TRBV12-3/TRBV12-4|-
TGTGCCTGCCGGGACAGAGCCAAAAACATTCAGTACTTC
CACRDRAKNIQYF
>TRBJ2-3|TRBD2|15|TRBV19|-
TGTGCCAGTAGTGACCGGGACTACAACACAGATACGCAGTATTTT
CASSDRDYNTDTQYF
>TRBJ2-3|-|14|TRBV2|-
TGTGCCAGCAGTGGGCAGGGTTTTACAGATACGCAGTATTTT
CASSGQGFTDTQYF
>TRBJ1-2|-|15|TRBV5-1|-
TGCGCCAGCAGCTTGGCCTGGGGGGGAGGTTATGGCTACACCTTC
CASSLAWGGGYGYTF
>TRBJ2-2|TRBD1|16|TRBV4-3|-
TGCGCCAGCAGCCAACATGACAGGGAGAACACCGGGGAGCTGTTTTTT
CASSQHDRENTGELFF
>TRBJ1-1|TRBD1|15|TRBV7-9|-
TGTGCCAGCAGCTCGATCGACAGGGAGAACACTGAAGCTTTCTTT
CASSSIDRENTEAFF